Ten or more counts support the clone carrying this T cell receptor beta chain. Its matching antigen is unknown. This sample was taken from a study of T cells in Graves' hyperthyroidism and ophthalmopathy. Findings and limits, study-wide: Researchers report that a 13 V-J model separated ophthalmopathy from stable hyperthyroidism.

Any patient presenting with uncontrolled infection, other autoimmune disease, pregnancy or lactation was left out. Clinical symptoms, serum thyroxine and TRAb, thyroid ultrasound and orbital computed tomography together formed the diagnostic basis. The germline gives CDR1 SGHRS, CDR2 YFSETQ. The CDR3 contains 13 residues. The V and J ends lost 0 bases and 4 bases respectively, with 7 bases between them. What was amplified from RNA transcripts were TCR beta CDR3 regions. Initially, a first-round RT-PCR of the TCR CDR3 employed the HTBI primer set. Using its own MiXCR run on the multiplex PCR reads, TCRdb lists one record per CDR3 protein. The sample consists of 400,000 to 500,000 distinct CDR3 sequences, roughly 15% of them appearing once.

Sequences were obtained from blood. The origin of this receptor is a man between 18 and 29 years old with Graves' ophthalmopathy. This sequence joins TRBV5-1 and TRBJ1-1; D not resolved. The CDR3 region is CASSLAATTEAFF. CDR3 DNA: TGCGCCAGCAGCTTGGCGGCTACCACTGAAGCTTTCTTT.